This T cell receptor (beta chain) was sequenced in a study of T cells in Graves' hyperthyroidism and ophthalmopathy. Study-level points and caveats: Blood also contained most expanded thyroid clonotypes above 0.001.

This clonotype appeared a few times. What it recognizes is unknown. There were TCR beta CDR3 regions amplified from RNA transcripts. The HTBI primer set served for first-round RT-PCR of the TCR CDR3. One entry per CDR3 protein, called by TCRdb with MiXCR from the multiplex PCR reads. This repertoire shows 550,000 to 800,000 distinct CDR3 sequences, 16% found once; its top ten account for about 8.4%. The J segment lost 2 bases and the V segment lost 4 bases, leaving 6 bases of the junction unmatched. Germline loops: CDR1 PRHDT, CDR2 FYEKMQ (reference sequence). The CDR3 consists of 16 residues. The chain links TRBV13 to TRBJ2-3; 10 bases align to TRBD2. Input material: blood. The clonotype was recovered from a man between 18 and 35 years old with Graves' hyperthyroidism. The DNA of the CDR3 is TGTGCCAGCAGCTCCGGACTAGCGGAATCCACAGATACGCAGTATTTT. The encoded protein is CASSSGLAESTDTQYF.